Below, 5 T cell receptor beta chains from the same sample are listed, as sequenced in a study of shared clonotypes between healthy human individuals. Repertoires were generated with immunoSEQ multiplex PCR, while TCRdb's copy carries only in-frame clones and drops some. The repertoire includes 1.5 million to 2.5 million clones, roughly 94% of them detected once, and around 1.2% sits in the top ten. In the naive CD8 group, cells lacked CD45RO and were positively selected for CCR7, so terminally differentiated effector memory CD45RA+ cells were left out. The sequencing input was naive CD8+ T cells sorted from blood. The receptors derive from a man aged 18 to 29 in good health.

The chain carries TRBV7-8 and TRBJ1-3; 7 nucleotides agree with TRBD1. Germline V gene lookup returns CDR1 SGHVS and CDR2 FQNEAQ. The CDR3 loop spans 15 amino acids. V shed 4 bases, J shed 0 bases, and the junction held 3 bases outside the gene matches. CDR3 amino acids: CASSSGQSSGNTIYF. CDR3 sequence (DNA): TGTGCCAGCAGCTCGGGACAGAGCTCTGGAAACACCATATATTTT. The variable domain in full, completed from reference TRBV7-8 and TRBJ1-3, reads GAGVSQSPRYKVAKRGQDVALRCDPISGHVSLFWYQQALGQGPEFLTYFQNEAQLDKSGLPSDRFFAERPEGSVSTLKIQRTQQEDSAVYLCASSSGQSSGNTIYFGEGSWLTVV.

The CDR3 DNA follows: TGTGCCAGCAGTCCACCGGGACAGTTGAACACTGAAGCTTTCTTT. Translating it yields CASSPPGQLNTEAFF. The chain joins TRBV27 to TRBJ1-1; the match to TRBD1 covers 7 bases. CDR3 size: 15 residues. Germline V gives CDR1 MNHEY, CDR2 SMNVEV (reference sequence). V was clipped by 5 bases and J by 0 bases; unmatched bases: 6.

This clone is a singleton in its sample. J is TRBJ2-7 and V is TRBV6-5; D is uncertain. V was pared by 2 bases and J by 3 bases, with 14 bases between. The length of the CDR3 is 15 residues. CDR1 is MNHEY, CDR2 SVGAGI, per germline. The CDR3 here is CASSYTVSASYEQYF. The CDR3 region has the DNA TGTGCCAGCAGTTACACGGTCTCGGCCAGCTACGAGCAGTACTTC.

About this clone itself: This specimen includes other DNA sequences encoding the same CDR3. This sequence joins TRBV10-1 and TRBJ2-2; D possibly corresponds to TRBD1 (6 bases). The germline CDR1 and CDR2 sequences are WNHNN and SYGVQD (reference sequence). V lost 2 bases and J lost 0, with 7 bases in between. CDR3 length equals 15 residues. The CDR3 DNA sequence: TGCGCCAGCAGTGAGACAGGGTCGAACACCGGGGAGCTGTTTTTT. As protein: CASSETGSNTGELFF.

The chain employs TRBV4-1 and TRBJ2-5; D unclear. Trimming stripped 1 base from V and 2 bases from J, with 14 bases between. This CDR3 contains 16 residues. Germline V gene data show CDR1 as MGHRA and CDR2 as YSYEKL. The CDR3 nucleotides are TGCGCCAGCAGCCAAGTAGAGCCAACCGGGCAAGAGACCCAGTACTTC. Translated, it gives CASSQVEPTGQETQYF.